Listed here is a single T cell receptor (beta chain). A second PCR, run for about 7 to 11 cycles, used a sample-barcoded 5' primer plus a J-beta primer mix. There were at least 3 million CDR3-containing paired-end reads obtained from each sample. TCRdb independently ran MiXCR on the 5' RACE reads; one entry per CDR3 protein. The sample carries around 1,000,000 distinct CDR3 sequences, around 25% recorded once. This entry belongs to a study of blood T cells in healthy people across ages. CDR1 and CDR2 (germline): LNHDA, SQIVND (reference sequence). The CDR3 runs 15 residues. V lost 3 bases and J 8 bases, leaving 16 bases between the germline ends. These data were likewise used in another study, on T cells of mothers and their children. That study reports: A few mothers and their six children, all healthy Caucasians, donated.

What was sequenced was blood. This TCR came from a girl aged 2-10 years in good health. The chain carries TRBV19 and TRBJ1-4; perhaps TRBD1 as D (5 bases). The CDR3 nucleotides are TGTGCCAGTAGTATTTTTCGAGGAGGGGACGAAAAACTGTTTTTT. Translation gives CASSIFRGGDEKLFF.